The sequence of this T cell receptor beta chain was determined in a study of regulatory T cells in long-lasting Graves disease. This clonotype was seen a few times. Arm-PCR of CDR3 regions and iRepertoire HTBI primers were used to build TCR beta libraries. MiXCR, applied by TCRdb to the multiplex PCR reads, yields one record per CDR3 protein. This sample carries 500,000 to 700,000 distinct CDR3 sequences, under 20% of them seen once, and the ten largest clones take around 19%. Indicated time point: newly diagnosed GD, antithyroid drugs for less than 3 months. PBMCs provided the RNA from which the TCR library was made. Trimming removed 1 base at V and 8 bases at J, with 15 bases between. CDR3 length: 14 residues. Germline values: CDR1 GTSNPN, CDR2 SVGIG (reference sequence). These data are also associated with another study on T cells in Graves' hyperthyroidism and ophthalmopathy.

This sequence was found in a woman in her twenties or thirties with Graves disease. The material sequenced was peripheral blood mononuclear cells (PBMCs), taken at new diagnosis, from a patient treated with antithyroid drugs. The chain uses TRBV30 and TRBJ2-4; perhaps D is TRBD1 or TRBD2 (6 bases each). In DNA, the CDR3 is TGTGCCTGGAGTGAGGGGGGTAGGATGGACATTCAGTACTTC. It translates to CAWSEGGRMDIQYF.